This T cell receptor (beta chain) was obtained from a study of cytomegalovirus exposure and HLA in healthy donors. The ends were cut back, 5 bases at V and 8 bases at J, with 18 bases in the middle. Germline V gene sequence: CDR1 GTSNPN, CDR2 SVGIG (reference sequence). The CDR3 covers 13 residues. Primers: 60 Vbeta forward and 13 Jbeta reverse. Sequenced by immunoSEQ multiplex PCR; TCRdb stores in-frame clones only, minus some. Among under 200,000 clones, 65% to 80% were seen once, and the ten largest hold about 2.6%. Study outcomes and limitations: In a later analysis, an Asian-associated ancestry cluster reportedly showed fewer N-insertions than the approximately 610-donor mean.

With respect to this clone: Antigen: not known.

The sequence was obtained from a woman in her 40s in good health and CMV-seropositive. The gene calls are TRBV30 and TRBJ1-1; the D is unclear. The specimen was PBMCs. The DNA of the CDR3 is TGTGCCTGGGATAACGTCCCTGAACTCGAAGCTTTCTTT. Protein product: CAWDNVPELEAFF.